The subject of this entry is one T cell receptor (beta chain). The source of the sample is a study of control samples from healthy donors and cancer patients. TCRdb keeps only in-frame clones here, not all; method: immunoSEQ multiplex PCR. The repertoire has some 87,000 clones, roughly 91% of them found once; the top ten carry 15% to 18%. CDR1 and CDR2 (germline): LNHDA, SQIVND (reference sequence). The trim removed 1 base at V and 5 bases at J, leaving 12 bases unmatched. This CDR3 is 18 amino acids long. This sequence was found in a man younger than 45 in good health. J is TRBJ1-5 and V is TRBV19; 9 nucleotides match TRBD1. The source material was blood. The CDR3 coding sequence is TGTGCCAGTAGTATAGGCCCCCCCGGACAGGGGAAGGATCAGCCCCAGCATTTT. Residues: CASSIGPPGQGKDQPQHF.